This T cell receptor (beta chain) was sequenced during a study of T-cell memory formation after mild COVID-19. Study-level points and caveats: Pre-infection memory showed some responding clones, and this suggested that cross-reactive memory joined. CM and EM subsets held most contracting CD4+ clones; EMRA held CD8+ ones.

A single record per CDR3 protein comes from TCRdb applying MiXCR to the 5' RACE reads. The sample has under 250,000 distinct CDR3 sequences, over 9% seen once. There are 16 residues in the CDR3. Germline V gene lookup returns CDR1 LNHDA and CDR2 SQIVND (reference sequence). J was trimmed by 2 bases and V by 0 bases; bases with no gene match: 6. This clonotype was counted ten times or more. The antigen is not known. The TCR comes from a man between 18 and 29 years old who had mild COVID-19 (a few samples of this study predate the infection). Cell type and time point are not known. Material for sequencing was PBMCs or a T cell subset sorted from them (not recorded which). V usage is TRBV19 and J usage is TRBJ2-5, with 7 bases fitting TRBD2. The CDR3 region is CASSIDRISGQETQYF. The CDR3, as DNA: TGTGCCAGTAGTATAGATCGGATTAGCGGGCAAGAGACCCAGTACTTC.